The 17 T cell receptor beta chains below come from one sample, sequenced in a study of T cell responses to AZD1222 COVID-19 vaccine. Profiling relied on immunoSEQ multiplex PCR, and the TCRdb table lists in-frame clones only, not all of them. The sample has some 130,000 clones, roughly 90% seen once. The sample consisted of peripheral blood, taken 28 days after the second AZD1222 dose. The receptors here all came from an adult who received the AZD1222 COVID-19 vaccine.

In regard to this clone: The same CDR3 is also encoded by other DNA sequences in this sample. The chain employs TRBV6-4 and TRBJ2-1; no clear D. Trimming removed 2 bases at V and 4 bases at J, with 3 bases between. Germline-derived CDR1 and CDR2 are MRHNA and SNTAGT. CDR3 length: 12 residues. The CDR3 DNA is TGTGCCAGCAGTGACAGATACAATGAGCAGTTCTTC. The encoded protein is CASSDRYNEQFF.

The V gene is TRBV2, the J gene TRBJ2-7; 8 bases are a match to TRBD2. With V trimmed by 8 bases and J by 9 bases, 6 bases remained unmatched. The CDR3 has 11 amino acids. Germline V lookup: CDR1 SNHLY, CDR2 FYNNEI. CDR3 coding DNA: TGTGCCAGCGACGACGGGAGGGCGCAGTACTTC. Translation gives CASDDGRAQYF.

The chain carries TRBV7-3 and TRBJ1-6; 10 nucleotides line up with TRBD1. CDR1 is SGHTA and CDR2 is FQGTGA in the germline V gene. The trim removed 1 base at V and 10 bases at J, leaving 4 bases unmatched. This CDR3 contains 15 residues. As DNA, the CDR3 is TGTGCCAGCAGCTTAAGGGGGACAGGGGCGTCACCCCTCCACTTT. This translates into CASSLRGTGASPLHF.

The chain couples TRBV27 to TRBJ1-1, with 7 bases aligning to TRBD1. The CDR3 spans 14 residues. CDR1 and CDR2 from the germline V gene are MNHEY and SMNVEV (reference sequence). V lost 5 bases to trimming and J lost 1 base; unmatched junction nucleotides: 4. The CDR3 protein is CASSDRDRNTEAFF. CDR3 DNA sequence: TGTGCCAGCAGTGACCGGGACAGGAACACTGAAGCTTTCTTT.

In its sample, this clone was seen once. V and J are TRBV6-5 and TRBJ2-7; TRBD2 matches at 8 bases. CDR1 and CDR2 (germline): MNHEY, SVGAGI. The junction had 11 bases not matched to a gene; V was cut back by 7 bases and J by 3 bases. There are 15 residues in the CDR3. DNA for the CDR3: TGTGCCAGCAAGATGAGGGTAGCGGGAAGCTACGAGCAGTACTTC. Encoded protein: CASKMRVAGSYEQYF.

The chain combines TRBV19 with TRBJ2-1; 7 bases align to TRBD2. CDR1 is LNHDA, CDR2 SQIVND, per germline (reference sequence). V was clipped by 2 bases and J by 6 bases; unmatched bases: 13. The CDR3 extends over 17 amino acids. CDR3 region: CASSINSLAGLSNEQFF. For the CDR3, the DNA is TGTGCCAGTAGTATAAACTCATTAGCGGGCCTATCCAATGAGCAGTTCTTC.

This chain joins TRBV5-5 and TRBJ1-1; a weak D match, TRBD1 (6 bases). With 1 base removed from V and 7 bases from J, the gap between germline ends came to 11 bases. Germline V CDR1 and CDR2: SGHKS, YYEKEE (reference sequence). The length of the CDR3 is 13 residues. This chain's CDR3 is CASSLSGQFEAFF. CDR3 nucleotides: TGTGCCAGCAGCTTGAGTGGACAGTTTGAAGCTTTCTTT.

The DNA of the CDR3 is TGTGCCAGCAGCGTTACAGGGGCGAGAAATGAAAAACTGTTTTTT. It specifies CASSVTGARNEKLFF. The chain carries TRBV7-2 and TRBJ1-4, with 7 bases lining up with TRBD1. The trim removed 5 bases at V and 5 bases at J, leaving 8 bases unmatched. This CDR3 contains 15 residues. Germline CDR1 reads SGHTA; CDR2 reads FQGNSA.

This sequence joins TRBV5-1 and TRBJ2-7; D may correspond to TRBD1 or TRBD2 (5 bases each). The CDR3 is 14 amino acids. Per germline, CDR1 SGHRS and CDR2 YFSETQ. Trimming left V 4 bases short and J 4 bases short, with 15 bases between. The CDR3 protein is CASSPLGTDYEQYF. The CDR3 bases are TGCGCCAGCAGCCCATTGGGGACGGATTACGAGCAGTACTTC.

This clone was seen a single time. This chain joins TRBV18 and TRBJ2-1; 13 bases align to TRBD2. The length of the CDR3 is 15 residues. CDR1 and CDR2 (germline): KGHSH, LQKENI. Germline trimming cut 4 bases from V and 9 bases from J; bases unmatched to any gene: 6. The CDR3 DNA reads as TGTGCCAGCTCACAACCGGGACTAGCGGGATTTGAGCAGTTCTTC. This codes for CASSQPGLAGFEQFF.

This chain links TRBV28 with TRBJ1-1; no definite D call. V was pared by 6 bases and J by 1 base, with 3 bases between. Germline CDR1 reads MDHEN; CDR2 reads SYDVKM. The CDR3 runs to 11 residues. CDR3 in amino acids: CASRQNTEAFF. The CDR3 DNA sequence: TGTGCCAGCAGACAGAACACTGAAGCTTTCTTT.

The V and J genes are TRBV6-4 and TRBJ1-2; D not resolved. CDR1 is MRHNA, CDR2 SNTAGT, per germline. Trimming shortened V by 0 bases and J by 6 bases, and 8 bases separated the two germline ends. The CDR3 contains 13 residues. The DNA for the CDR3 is TGTGCCAGCAGTGACTCTACCGGGAATGGCTACACCTTC. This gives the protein CASSDSTGNGYTF.

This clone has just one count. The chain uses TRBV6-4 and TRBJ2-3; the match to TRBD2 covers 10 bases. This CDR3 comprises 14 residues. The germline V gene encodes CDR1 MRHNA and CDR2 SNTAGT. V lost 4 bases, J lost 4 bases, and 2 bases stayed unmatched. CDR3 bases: TGTGCCAGCAGTGTGACTAGCGGGTCAGATACGCAGTATTTT. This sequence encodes CASSVTSGSDTQYF.

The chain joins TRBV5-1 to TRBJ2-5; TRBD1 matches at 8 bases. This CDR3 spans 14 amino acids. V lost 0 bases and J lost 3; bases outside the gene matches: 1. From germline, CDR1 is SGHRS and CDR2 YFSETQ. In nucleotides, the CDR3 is TGCGCCAGCAGCTTGGGGGACAGGAAAGAGACCCAGTACTTC. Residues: CASSLGDRKETQYF.

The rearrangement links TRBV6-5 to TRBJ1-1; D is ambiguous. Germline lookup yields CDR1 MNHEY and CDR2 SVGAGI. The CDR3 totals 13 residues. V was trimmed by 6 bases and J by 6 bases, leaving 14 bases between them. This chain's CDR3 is CASRTGVSPEAFF. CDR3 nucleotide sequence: TGTGCCAGCAGAACCGGTGTTAGTCCTGAAGCTTTCTTT.

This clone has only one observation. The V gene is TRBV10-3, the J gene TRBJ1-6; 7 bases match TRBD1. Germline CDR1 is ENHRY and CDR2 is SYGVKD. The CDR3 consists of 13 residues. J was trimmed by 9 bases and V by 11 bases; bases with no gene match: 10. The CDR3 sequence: CASAGQEVSPLHF. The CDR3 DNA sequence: TGTGCCTCCGCAGGACAGGAGGTTTCACCCCTCCACTTT.

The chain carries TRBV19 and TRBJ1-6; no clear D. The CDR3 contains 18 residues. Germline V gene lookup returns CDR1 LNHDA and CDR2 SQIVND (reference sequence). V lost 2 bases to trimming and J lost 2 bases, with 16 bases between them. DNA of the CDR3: TGTGCCAGTAGTATACGGCAGGAGAGCGGGGCCTATAATTCACCCCTCCACTTT. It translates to CASSIRQESGAYNSPLHF.